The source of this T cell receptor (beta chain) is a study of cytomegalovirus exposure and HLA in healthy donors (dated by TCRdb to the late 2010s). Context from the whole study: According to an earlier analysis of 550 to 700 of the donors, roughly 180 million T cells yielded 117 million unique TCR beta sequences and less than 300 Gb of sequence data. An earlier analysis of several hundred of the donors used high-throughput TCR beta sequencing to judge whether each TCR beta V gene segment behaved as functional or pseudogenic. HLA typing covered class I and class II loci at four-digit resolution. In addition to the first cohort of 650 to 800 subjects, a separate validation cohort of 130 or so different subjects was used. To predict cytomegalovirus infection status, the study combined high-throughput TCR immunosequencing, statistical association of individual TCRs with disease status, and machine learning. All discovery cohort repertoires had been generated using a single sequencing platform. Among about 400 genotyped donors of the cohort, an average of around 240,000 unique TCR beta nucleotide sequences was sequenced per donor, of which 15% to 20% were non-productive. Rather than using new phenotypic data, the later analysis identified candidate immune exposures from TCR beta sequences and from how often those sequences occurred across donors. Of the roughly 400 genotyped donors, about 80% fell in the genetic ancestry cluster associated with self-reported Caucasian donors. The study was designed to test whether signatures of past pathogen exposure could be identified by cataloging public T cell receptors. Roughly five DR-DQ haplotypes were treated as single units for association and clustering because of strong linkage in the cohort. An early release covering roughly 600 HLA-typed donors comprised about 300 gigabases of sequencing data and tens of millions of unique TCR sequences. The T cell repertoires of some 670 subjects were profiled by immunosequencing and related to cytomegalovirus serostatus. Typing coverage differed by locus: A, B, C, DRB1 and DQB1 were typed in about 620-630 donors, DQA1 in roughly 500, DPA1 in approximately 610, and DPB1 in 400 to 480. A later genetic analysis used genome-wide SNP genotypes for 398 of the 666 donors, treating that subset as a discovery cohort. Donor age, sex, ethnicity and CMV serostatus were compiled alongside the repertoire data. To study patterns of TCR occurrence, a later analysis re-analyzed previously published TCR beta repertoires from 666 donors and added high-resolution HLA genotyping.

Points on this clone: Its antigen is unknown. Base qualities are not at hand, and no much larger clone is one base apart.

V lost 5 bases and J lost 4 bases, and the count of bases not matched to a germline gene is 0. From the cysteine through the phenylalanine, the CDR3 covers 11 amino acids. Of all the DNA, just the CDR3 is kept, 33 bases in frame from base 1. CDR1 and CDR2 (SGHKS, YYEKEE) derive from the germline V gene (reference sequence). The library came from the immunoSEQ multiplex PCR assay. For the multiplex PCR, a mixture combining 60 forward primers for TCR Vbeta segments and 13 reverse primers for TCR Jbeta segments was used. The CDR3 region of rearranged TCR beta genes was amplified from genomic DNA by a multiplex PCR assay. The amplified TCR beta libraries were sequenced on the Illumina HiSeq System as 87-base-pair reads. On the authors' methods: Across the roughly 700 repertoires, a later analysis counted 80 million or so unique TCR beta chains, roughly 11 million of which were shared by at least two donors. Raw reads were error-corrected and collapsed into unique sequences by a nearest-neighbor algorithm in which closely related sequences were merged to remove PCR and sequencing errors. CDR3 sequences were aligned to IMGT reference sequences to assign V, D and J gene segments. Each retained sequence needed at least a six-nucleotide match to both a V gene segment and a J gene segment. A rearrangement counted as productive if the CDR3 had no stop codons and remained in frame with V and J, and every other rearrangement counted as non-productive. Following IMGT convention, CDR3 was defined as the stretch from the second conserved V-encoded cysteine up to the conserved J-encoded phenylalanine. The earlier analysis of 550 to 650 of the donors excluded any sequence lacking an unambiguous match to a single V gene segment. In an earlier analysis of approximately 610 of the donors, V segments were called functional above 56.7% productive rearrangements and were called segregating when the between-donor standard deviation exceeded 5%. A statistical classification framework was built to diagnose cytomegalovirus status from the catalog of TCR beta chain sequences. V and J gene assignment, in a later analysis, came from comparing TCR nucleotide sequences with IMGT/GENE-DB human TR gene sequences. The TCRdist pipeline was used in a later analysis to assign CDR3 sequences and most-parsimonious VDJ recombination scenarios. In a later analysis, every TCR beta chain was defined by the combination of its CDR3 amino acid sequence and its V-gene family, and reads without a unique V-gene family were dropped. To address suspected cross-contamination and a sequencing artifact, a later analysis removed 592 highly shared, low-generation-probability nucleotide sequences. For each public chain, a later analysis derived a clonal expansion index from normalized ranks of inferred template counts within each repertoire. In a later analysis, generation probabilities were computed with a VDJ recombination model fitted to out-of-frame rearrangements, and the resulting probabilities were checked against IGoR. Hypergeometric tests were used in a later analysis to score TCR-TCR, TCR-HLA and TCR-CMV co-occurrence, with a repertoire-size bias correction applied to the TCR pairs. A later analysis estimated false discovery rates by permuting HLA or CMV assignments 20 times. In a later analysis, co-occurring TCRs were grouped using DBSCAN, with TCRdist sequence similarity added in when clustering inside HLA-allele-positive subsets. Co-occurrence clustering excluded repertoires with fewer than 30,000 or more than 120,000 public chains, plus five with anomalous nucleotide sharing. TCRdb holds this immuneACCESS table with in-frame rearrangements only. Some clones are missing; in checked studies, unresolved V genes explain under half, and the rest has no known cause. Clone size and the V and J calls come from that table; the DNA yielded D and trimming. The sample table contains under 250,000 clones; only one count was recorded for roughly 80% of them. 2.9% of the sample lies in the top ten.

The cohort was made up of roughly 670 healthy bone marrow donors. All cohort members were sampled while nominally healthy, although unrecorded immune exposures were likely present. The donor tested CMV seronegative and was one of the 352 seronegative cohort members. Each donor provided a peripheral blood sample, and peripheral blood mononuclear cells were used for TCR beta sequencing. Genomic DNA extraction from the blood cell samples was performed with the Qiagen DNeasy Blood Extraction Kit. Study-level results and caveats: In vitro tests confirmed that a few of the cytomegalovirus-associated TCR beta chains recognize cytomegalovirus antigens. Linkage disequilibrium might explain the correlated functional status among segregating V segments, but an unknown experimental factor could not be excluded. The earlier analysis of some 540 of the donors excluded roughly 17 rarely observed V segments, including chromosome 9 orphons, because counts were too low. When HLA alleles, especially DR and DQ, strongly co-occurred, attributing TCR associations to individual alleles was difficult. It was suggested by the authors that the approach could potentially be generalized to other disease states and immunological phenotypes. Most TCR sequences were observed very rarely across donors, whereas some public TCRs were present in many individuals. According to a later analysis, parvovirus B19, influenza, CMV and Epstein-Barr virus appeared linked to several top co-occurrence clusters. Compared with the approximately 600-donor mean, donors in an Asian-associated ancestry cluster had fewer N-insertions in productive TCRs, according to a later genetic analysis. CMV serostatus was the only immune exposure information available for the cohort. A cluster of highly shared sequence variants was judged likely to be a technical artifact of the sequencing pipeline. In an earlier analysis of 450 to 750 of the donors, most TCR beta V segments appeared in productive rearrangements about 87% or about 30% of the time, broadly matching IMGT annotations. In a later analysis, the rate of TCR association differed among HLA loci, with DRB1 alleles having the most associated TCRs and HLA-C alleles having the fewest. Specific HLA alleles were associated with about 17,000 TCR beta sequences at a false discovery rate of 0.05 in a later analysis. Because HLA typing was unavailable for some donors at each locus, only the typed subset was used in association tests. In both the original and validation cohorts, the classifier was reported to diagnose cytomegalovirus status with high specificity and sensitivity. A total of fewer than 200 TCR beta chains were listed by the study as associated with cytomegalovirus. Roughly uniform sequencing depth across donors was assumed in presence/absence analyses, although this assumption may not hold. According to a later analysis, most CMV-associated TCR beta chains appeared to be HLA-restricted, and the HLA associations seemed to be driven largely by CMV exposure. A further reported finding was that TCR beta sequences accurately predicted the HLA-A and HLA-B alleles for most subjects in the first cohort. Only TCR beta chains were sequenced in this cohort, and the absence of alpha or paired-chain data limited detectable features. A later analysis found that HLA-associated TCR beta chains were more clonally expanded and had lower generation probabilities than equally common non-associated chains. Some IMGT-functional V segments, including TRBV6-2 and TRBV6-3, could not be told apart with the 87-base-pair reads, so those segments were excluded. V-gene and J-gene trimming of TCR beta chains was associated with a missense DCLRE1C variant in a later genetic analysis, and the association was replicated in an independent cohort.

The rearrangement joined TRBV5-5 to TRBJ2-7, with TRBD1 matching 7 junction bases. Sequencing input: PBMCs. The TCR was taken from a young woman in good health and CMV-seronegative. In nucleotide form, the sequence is TGTGCCAGCAGACAGGGGTACGAGCAGTACTTC. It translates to CASRQGYEQYF.